This T cell receptor beta chain was captured in a study of PD-1 blockade in mismatch repair-deficient tumors. All patients were mismatch repair deficient, assessed by either PCR or immunohistochemistry. Sequencing used immunoSEQ multiplex PCR; TCRdb keeps in-frame clones, though not all of them. The sample lists roughly 34,000 clones; 65% to 85% were seen once. About this clone: Its antigen is not known.

Broader study findings: Rapid post-treatment expansion, then contraction, generally preceding radiologic response, marked tumor-resident clones.

The CDR3 has 14 residues. Per germline, CDR1 SGHVS and CDR2 FNYEAQ. The trim removed 5 bases at V and 7 bases at J, leaving 8 bases unmatched. V and J are TRBV7-6 and TRBJ2-1; TRBD1 agrees at 7 bases. The sequence came from an adult with mismatch repair-deficient cancer. Source: PBMCs, taken roughly 6 weeks after starting pembrolizumab. CDR3 coding DNA: TGTGCCAGCAGCCCCGGACAGGTCGTAAATGAGCAGTTCTTC. It translates to CASSPGQVVNEQFF.